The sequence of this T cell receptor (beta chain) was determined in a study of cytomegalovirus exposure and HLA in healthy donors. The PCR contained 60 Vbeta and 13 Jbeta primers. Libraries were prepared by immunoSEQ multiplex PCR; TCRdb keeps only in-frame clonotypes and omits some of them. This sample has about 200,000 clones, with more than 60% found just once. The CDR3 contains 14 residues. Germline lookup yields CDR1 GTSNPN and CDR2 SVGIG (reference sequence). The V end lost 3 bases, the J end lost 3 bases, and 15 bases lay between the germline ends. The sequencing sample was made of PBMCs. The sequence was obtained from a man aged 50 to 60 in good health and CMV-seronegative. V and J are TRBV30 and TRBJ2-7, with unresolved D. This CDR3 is CAWRGLGPHYEQYF. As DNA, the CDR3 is TGTGCCTGGAGGGGCTTGGGTCCCCACTACGAGCAGTACTTC. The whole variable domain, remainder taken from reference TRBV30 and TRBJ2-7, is SQTIHQWPATLVQPVGSPLSLECTVEGTSNPNLYWYRQAAGRGLQLLFYSVGIGQISSEVPQNLSASRPQDRQFILSSKKLLLSDSGFYLCAWRGLGPHYEQYFGPGTRLTVT.